This is a list of T cell receptor beta chains from one sample in a study of blood T cell repertoires in COVID-19. The protocol was immunoSEQ multiplex PCR, while the TCRdb copy is restricted to in-frame clones and leaves out a portion. The sample lists some 250,000 clones, roughly 90% seen once, with around 2.2% in the top ten. Sequenced sample: peripheral blood. These receptors were taken from a young man who had recovered from COVID-19. CDR3s include the opening cysteine and the closing phenylalanine or tryptophan. Each record gives: V gene, clone size, J gene, D gene, CDR3 DNA, CDR3 protein. A D gene is named only where the DNA matches it firmly. Clone size, where shown, is once, few, many, or a class for clones that have expanded.

TRBV25-1	NA	TRBJ1-1	NA	TGTGCCAGCAGTGATAGGGGCCGAGGGAACACTGAAGCTTTCTTT	CASSDRGRGNTEAFF
TRBV7-2	NA	TRBJ2-7	TRBD1	TGTGCCAGCAGCTTGACAGGGGGAACCTTACCCTACGAGCAGTACTTC	CASSLTGGTLPYEQYF
TRBV19	NA	TRBJ2-2	TRBD2	TGTGCCAGTAGTATAGCGGGGGGGCCTTACACCGGGGAGCTGTTTTTT	CASSIAGGPYTGELFF
TRBV5-1	NA	TRBJ1-3	NA	TGCGCCAGCAGCTTGGGAGGGCCGCGGGGAAACACCATATATTTT	CASSLGGPRGNTIYF
TRBV5-4	NA	TRBJ1-1	NA	TGTGCCAGCAGTACCGGGACTGAAGCTTTCTTT	CASSTGTEAFF
TRBV6-5	NA	TRBJ2-3	TRBD2	TGTGCCAGCAGTTATAAGCGGGGGATCACAGATACGCAGTATTTT	CASSYKRGITDTQYF
TRBV6-5	NA	TRBJ1-1	TRBD1	TGTGCCAGCAGCTGGACAGGCCGTAGCACTGAAGCTTTCTTT	CASSWTGRSTEAFF
TRBV29-1	NA	TRBJ2-7	TRBD1	TGCAGCGTTGAAGGCCAGGGGGTATACGAGCAGTACTTC	CSVEGQGVYEQYF
TRBV10-3	NA	TRBJ1-4	NA	TGTGCCATCAGTGAGTCGGGCGGGGGGCGACAGGCTGAAAAACTGTTTTTT	CAISESGGGRQAEKLFF
TRBV18	NA	TRBJ2-5	NA	TGTGCCAGCTCAACTCCCGGGGGGCTCCAAGAGACCCAGTACTTC	CASSTPGGLQETQYF
TRBV4-3	NA	TRBJ1-2	TRBD1	TGCGCCAGCAGCCAATTACGACAGGGCTATGGCTACACCTTC	CASSQLRQGYGYTF
TRBV29-1	NA	TRBJ1-2	NA	TGCAGCGCTGCATGGGCAGACGGCTACACCTTC	CSAAWADGYTF
TRBV6-5	NA	TRBJ2-5	TRBD2	TGTGCCAGCAGTTACGCGCGGGGGGGCGAAGAGACCCAGTACTTC	CASSYARGGEETQYF
TRBV19	NA	TRBJ1-2	TRBD1	TGTGCCAGTAGTATGCGGGACAGGGGAATTGGTGATGGCTACACCTTC	CASSMRDRGIGDGYTF
TRBV7-2	NA	TRBJ2-5	NA	TGTGCCAGCAGCTCCTCCCATCTCAGGGGGGTCCCTCCCCAGTACTTC	CASSSSHLRGVPPQYF
TRBV7-8	NA	TRBJ2-7	TRBD1	TGTGCCAGCAGTTTTTATATAGGGACAGCTTACGAGCAGTACTTC	CASSFYIGTAYEQYF
TRBV18	NA	TRBJ1-2	TRBD1	TGTGCCAGCTCACCGAATTCGGGACAGACTAACTATGGCTACACCTTC	CASSPNSGQTNYGYTF
TRBV6-6	NA	TRBJ2-5	TRBD2	TGTGCCAGCAGTTACACGGACCGGGGGGAGGGGACCCAGTACTTC	CASSYTDRGEGTQYF
TRBV18	NA	TRBJ1-1	TRBD1	TGTGCCAGCTCACCAATTTTAGCACAGGGGCAAAATGAAGCTTTCTTT	CASSPILAQGQNEAFF
TRBV19	NA	TRBJ1-2	NA	TGTGCCAGTAGGTTACAGGGAGGGGACTATGGCTACACCTTC	CASRLQGGDYGYTF
TRBV11-2	NA	TRBJ1-2	NA	TGTGCCAGCAGCTTAGATATTAACTATGGCTACACCTTC	CASSLDINYGYTF
TRBV30	NA	TRBJ2-7	NA	TGTGCCTGGACCCGGACAGTCTACGAGCAGTACTTC	CAWTRTVYEQYF
TRBV5-4	NA	TRBJ2-7	NA	TGTGCCAGCAGCTTTCTCGGCCAGCGCGAGCAGTACTTC	CASSFLGQREQYF
TRBV20-1	NA	TRBJ1-1	NA	TGCAGTGCTAGTCGTTATCCGGGCACTGAAGCTTTCTTT	CSASRYPGTEAFF
TRBV19	NA	TRBJ2-7	TRBD1	TGTGCCAGTAGTATTCGGGGACAGGGGGCCTACGAGCAGTACTTC	CASSIRGQGAYEQYF
TRBV11-2	NA	TRBJ2-5	TRBD2	TGTGCCAGCAGCTTAGGTTTCGGGGGGGGAGAGACCCAGTACTTC	CASSLGFGGGETQYF
TRBV19	NA	TRBJ1-5	NA	TGTGCCAGTAGTCAGGGTGGTTTTAGCAATCAGCCCCAGCATTTT	CASSQGGFSNQPQHF
TRBV6-5	NA	TRBJ1-1	TRBD1	TGTGCCAGCAGCCGGGGACAGGGGGTGAACACTGAAGCTTTCTTT	CASSRGQGVNTEAFF
TRBV4-2	NA	TRBJ2-7	NA	TGTGCCAGCAGCCAAGATTTGGGGGCGAGCTCCTACGAGCAGTACTTC	CASSQDLGASSYEQYF
TRBV27	NA	TRBJ2-7	NA	TGTGCCAGCAGTTCCTGGACAGTGGACGAGCAGTACTTC	CASSSWTVDEQYF
TRBV12-5	NA	TRBJ2-5	TRBD1	TGTGCTAGTGGCCCCGGGACAGGAGAAGAGACCCAGTACTTC	CASGPGTGEETQYF
TRBV7-9	NA	TRBJ2-5	NA	TGTGCCAGCAGCTTAGAGCATTGGGGCAGCAAAGAGACCCAGTACTTC	CASSLEHWGSKETQYF
TRBV6-6	NA	TRBJ2-7	NA	TGTGCCAGCAGTTACTCGCCAGGGGTGGCCGAGCAGTACTTC	CASSYSPGVAEQYF
TRBV5-1	NA	TRBJ2-2	NA	TGCGCCAGCACCAACCCCTCGGGCACCGGGGAGCTGTTTTTT	CASTNPSGTGELFF
TRBV11-2	NA	TRBJ2-2	TRBD2	TGTGCCAGCAGCCCTCTGACTAGCGCGGTTCTGCGGGAGCTGTTTTTT	CASSPLTSAVLRELFF
TRBV2	few	TRBJ1-5	NA	TGTGCCAGCAGAGGGGTTATCAATCAGCCCCAGCATTTT	CASRGVINQPQHF
TRBV27	NA	TRBJ1-1	NA	TGTGCCAGCAGTCCCTCAGGGATCGGCGGGAAAGCTTTCTTT	CASSPSGIGGKAFF
TRBV5-1	few	TRBJ2-3	TRBD2	TGCGCCAGCAGCGCTAGTCATCCTAGCGGAGGCACAGATACGCAGTATTTT	CASSASHPSGGTDTQYF
TRBV5-6	NA	TRBJ2-1	NA	TGTGCCAGCAGCGATCCAGGGGCAGGCTCCTACAATGAGCAGTTCTTC	CASSDPGAGSYNEQFF
TRBV11-3	NA	TRBJ2-5	NA	TGTGCCAGCAGCTTGTTACATCTTTCTGGAGGGACCCAGTACTTC	CASSLLHLSGGTQYF
TRBV2	NA	TRBJ1-1	NA	TGTGCCAGCAGTGGGCAGTTGAACACTGAAGCTTTCTTT	CASSGQLNTEAFF
TRBV1	NA	TRBJ2-5	NA	TGCACCAGCAGCCATCGGCGGGGGCTGGAGACCCAGTACTTC	CTSSHRRGLETQYF
TRBV28	NA	TRBJ2-7	TRBD2	TGTGCCAGCAGCCCTCACGGGAGGGGGGACGAGCAGTACTTC	CASSPHGRGDEQYF
TRBV10-2	NA	TRBJ1-1	NA	TGCGCCAGCAGTGTGGCGGGGGCAGCGAACACTGAAGCTTTCTTT	CASSVAGAANTEAFF
TRBV6-1	NA	TRBJ2-7	TRBD2	TGTGCCAGCAGTGAACCCCCCGGGACTATCCGATCCTACGAGCAGTACTTC	CASSEPPGTIRSYEQYF
TRBV5-4	NA	TRBJ1-1	NA	TGTGCCAGCAGCGTGGACAGCCTGAACACTGAAGCTTTCTTT	CASSVDSLNTEAFF
TRBV4-1	NA	TRBJ2-2	NA	TGCGCAACTAGGAGGGAATACGGCACCGGGGAGCTGTTTTTT	CATRREYGTGELFF
TRBV5-1	NA	TRBJ2-1	TRBD1	TGCGCCAGCAGCTTGGGGACAGGGGGAATCTATGAGCAGTTCTTC	CASSLGTGGIYEQFF
TRBV23-1	NA	TRBJ2-3	NA	TGCGCCAGCAGTCCTTATTCTAGCACAGATACGCAGTATTTT	CASSPYSSTDTQYF
TRBV30	NA	TRBJ1-2	TRBD1	TGTGCCTGGAGTATTCTACCTTCTGGACAGGGAGGGGGCTACACCTTC	CAWSILPSGQGGGYTF